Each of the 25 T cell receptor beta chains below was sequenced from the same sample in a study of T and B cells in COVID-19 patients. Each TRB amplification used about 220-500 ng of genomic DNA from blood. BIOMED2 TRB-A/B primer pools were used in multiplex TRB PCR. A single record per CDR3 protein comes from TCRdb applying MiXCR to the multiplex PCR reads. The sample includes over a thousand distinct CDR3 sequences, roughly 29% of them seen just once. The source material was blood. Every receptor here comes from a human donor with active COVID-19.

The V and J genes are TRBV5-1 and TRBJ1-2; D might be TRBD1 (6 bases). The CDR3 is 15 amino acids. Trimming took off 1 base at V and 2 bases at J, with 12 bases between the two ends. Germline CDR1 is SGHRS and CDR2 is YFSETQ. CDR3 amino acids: CASSLTRGSNYGYTF. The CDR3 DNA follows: TGCGCCAGCAGCTTGACAAGGGGGTCCAACTATGGCTACACCTTC.

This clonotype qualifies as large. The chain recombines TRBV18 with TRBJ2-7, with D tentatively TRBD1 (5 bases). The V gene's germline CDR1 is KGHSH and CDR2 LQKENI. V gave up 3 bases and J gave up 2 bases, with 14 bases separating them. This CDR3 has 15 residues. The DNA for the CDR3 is TGTGCCAGCTCACCGAGACAGACCGACACCTACGAGCAGTACTTC. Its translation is CASSPRQTDTYEQYF. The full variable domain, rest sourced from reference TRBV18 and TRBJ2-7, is NAGVMQNPRHLVRRRGQEARLRCSPMKGHSHVYWYRQLPEEGLKFMVYLQKENIIDESGMPKERFSAEFPKEGPSILRIQQVVRGDSAAYFCASSPRQTDTYEQYFGPGTRLTVT.

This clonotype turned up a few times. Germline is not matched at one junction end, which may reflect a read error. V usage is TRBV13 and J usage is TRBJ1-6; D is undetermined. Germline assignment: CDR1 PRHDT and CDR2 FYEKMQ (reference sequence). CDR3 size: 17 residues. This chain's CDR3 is CASSLGDGSSYNSPLHF. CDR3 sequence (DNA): TGCGCCAGCAGCTTGGGAGACGGGAGCTCCTATAATTCACCCCTCCACTTT. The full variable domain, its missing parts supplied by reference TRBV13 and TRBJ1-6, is AAGVIQSPRHLIKEKRETATLKCYPIPRHDTVYWYQQGPGQDPQFLISFYEKMQSDKGSIPDRFSAQQFSDYHSELNMSSLELGDSALYFCASSLGDGSSYNSPLHFGNGTRLTVT.

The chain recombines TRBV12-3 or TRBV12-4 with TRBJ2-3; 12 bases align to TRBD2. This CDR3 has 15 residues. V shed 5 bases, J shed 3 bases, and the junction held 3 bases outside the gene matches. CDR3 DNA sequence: TGTGCCAGCAGTCCTAGCGGGAGGGCAACAGATACGCAGTATTTT. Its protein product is CASSPSGRATDTQYF.

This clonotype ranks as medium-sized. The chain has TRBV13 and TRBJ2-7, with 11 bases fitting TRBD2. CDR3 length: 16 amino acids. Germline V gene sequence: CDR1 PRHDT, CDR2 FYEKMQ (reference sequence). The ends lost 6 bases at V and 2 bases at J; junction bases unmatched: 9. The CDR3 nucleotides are TGTGCCAGCAGTTCGACTCTAGCGGGGGGCCCCTACGAGCAGTACTTC. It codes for CASSSTLAGGPYEQYF.

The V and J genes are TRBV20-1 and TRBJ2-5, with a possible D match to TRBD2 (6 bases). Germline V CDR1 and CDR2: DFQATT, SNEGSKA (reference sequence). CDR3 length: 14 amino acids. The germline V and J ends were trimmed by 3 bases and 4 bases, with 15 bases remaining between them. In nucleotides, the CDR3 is TGCAGTGCTAGGGTAGCGGCGGGCCTAGAGACCCAGTACTTC. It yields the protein CSARVAAGLETQYF.

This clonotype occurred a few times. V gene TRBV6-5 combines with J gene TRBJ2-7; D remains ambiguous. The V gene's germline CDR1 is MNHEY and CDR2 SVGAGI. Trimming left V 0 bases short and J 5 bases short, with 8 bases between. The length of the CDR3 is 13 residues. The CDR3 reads CASSYSPVDEQYF. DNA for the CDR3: TGTGCCAGCAGTTACTCCCCGGTGGACGAGCAGTACTTC.

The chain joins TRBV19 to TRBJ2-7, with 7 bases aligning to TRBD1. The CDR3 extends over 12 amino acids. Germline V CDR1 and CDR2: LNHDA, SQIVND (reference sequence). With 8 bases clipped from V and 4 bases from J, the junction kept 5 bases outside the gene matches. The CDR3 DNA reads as TGTGCCAGTCGGGACAGAAAGTACGAGCAGTACTTC. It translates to CASRDRKYEQYF.

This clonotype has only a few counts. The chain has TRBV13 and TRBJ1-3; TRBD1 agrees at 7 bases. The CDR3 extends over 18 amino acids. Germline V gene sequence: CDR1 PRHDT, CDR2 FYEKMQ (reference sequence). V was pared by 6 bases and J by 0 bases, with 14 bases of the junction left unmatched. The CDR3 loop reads CASRLEGADQSSGNTIYF. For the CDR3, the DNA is TGTGCCAGCAGACTAGAGGGGGCAGACCAATCCTCTGGAAACACCATATATTTT.

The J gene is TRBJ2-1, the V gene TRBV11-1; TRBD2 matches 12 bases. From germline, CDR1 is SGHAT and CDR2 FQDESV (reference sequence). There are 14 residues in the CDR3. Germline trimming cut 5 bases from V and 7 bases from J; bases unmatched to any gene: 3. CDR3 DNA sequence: TGTGCCAGCAGCAAACTAGCGGGGGGAAATGAGCAGTTCTTC. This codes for CASSKLAGGNEQFF.

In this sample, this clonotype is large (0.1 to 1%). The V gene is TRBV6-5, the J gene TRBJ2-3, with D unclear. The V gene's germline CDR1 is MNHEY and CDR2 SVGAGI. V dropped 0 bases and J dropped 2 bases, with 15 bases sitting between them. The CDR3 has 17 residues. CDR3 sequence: CASSYSLRLAFTDTQYF. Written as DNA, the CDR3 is TGTGCCAGCAGTTACTCCTTACGACTTGCTTTCACAGATACGCAGTATTTT.

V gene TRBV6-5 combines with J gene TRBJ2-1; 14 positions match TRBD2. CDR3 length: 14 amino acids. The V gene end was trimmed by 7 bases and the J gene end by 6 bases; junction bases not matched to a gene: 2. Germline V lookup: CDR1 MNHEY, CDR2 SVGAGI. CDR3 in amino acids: CASTGLAGGNEQFF. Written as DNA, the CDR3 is TGTGCCAGCACCGGACTAGCGGGGGGCAATGAGCAGTTCTTC.

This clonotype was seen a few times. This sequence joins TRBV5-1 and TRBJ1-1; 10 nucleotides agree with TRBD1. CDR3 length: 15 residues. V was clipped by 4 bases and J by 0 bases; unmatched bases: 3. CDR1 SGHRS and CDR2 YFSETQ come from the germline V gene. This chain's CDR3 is CASSGGTGVNTEAFF. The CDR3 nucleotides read TGCGCCAGCAGCGGAGGGACAGGGGTGAACACTGAAGCTTTCTTT. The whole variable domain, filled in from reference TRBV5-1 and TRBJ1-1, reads KAGVTQTPRYLIKTRGQQVTLSCSPISGHRSVSWYQQTPGQGLQFLFEYFSETQRNKGNFPGRFSGRQFSNSRSEMNVSTLELGDSALYLCASSGGTGVNTEAFFGQGTRLTVV.

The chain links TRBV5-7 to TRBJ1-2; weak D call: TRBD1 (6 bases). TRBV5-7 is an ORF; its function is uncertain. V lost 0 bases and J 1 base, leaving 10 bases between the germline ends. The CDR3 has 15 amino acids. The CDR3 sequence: CASSLETGFNYGYTF. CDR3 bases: TGTGCCAGCAGCTTGGAGACAGGATTTAACTATGGCTACACCTTC.

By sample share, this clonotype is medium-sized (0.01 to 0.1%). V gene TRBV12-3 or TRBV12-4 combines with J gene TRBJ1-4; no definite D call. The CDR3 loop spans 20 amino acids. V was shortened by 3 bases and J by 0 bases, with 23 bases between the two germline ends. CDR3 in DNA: TGTGCCAGCAGTTTCAGCCCCCACACGGGCCGCCTTGCAACTAATGAAAAACTGTTTTTT. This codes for CASSFSPHTGRLATNEKLFF.

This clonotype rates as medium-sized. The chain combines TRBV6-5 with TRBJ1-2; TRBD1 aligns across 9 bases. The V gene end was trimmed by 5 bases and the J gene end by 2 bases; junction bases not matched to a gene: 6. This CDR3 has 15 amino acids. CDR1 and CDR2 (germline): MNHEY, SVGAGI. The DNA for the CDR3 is TGTGCCAGCAGTGCTGGGACAGGGCTGAACTATGGCTACACCTTC. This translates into CASSAGTGLNYGYTF.

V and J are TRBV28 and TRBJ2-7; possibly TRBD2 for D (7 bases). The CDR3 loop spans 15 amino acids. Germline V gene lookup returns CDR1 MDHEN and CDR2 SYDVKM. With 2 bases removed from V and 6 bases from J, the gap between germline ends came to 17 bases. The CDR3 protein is CASSLSPSRGGEQYF. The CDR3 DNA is TGTGCCAGCAGTTTAAGCCCCTCGAGGGGGGGCGAGCAGTACTTC.

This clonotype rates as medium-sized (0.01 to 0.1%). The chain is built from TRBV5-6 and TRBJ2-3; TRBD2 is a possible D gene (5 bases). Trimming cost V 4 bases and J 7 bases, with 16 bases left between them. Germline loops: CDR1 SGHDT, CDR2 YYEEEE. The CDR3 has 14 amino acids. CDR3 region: CASSPLNGIHTQYF. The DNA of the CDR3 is TGTGCCAGCAGCCCGTTAAACGGGATCCATACGCAGTATTTT. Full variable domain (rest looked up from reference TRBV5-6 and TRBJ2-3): DAGVTQSPTHLIKTRGQQVTLRCSPKSGHDTVSWYQQALGQGPQFIFQYYEEEERQRGNFPDRFSGHQFPNYSSELNVNALLLGDSALYLCASSPLNGIHTQYFGPGTRLTVL.

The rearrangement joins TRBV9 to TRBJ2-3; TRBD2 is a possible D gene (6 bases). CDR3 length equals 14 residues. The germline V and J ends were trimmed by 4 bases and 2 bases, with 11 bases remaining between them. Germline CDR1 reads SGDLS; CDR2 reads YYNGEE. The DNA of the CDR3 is TGTGCCAGCAGCATTCTAGCGAACACAGATACGCAGTATTTT. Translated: CASSILANTDTQYF.

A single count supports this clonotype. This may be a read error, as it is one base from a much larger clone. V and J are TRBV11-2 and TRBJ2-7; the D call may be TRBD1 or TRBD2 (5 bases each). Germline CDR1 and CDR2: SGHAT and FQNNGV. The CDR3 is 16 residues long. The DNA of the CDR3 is TGTGTCAGCAGCTTATCCGGGACCATAAGCTCCTACGAGCAGTACTTC. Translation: CVSSLSGTISSYEQYF.

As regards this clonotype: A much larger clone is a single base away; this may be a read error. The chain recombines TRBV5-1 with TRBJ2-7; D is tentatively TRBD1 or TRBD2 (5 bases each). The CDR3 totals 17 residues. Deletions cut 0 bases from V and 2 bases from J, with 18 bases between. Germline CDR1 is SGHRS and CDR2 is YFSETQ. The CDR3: CASSLEVGTPVPYEQYF. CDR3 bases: TGCGCCAGCAGCTTGGAAGTCGGGACGCCAGTCCCCTACGAGCAGTACTTC.

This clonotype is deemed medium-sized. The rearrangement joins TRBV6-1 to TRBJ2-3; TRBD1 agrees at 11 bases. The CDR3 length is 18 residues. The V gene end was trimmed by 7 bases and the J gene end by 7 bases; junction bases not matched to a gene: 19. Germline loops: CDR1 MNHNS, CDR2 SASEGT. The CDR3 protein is CASTRRATGTGGGNTQYF. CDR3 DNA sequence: TGTGCCAGCACCCGAAGAGCTACCGGGACAGGGGGTGGAAATACGCAGTATTTT.

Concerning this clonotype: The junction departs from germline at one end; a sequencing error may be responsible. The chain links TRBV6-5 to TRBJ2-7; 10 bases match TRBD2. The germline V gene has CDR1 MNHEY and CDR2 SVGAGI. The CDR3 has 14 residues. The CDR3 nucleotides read TGTGCCAGCAGTGACTCGACTAGCGGGTACGAGCAGTACTTC. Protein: CASSDSTSGYEQYF.

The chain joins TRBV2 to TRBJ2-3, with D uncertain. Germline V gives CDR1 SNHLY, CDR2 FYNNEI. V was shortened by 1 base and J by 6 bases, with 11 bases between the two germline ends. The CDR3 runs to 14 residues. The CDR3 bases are TGTGCCAGCAGTGAAGACAGTGCTGGGGATACGCAGTATTTT. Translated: CASSEDSAGDTQYF.

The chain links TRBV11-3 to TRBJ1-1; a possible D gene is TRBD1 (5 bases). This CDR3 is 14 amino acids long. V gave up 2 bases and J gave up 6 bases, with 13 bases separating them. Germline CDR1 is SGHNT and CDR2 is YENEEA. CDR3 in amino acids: CASSLTPGSPEAFF. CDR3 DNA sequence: TGTGCCAGCAGCTTAACTCCAGGGAGCCCTGAAGCTTTCTTT.